This T cell receptor beta chain originates from a study of identifying expanded T cells in peripheral blood. Findings and limits, study-wide: Technical replicates showed around 1.2 changed clones; about 2 weeks roughly 16; four weeks 19. Variance in clone template counts between approximately two-week samples significantly increased with total template count across all healthy donors.

Worth noting for this clone: No antigen is known for it.

Profiling relied on immunoSEQ multiplex PCR, and the TCRdb table lists in-frame clones only, not all of them. The table lists 80,000 to 90,000 clones, around 91% of them singletons. Collection occurred without any documented infections or immune events in donors. CDR1 and CDR2 (germline): MNHEY, SVGAGI. The CDR3 length is 13 residues. Losses at the gene ends were 6 bases for V and 5 bases for J; bases not matched to a gene: 4. The TCR originated in a person aged 18 to 75 in good health. This chain joins TRBV6-5 and TRBJ2-1; 7 bases agree with TRBD2. The sequenced material came from blood. In DNA, the CDR3 is TGTGCCAGCAGGGGGACTACCCACAATGAGCAGTTCTTC. Its translation: CASRGTTHNEQFF.